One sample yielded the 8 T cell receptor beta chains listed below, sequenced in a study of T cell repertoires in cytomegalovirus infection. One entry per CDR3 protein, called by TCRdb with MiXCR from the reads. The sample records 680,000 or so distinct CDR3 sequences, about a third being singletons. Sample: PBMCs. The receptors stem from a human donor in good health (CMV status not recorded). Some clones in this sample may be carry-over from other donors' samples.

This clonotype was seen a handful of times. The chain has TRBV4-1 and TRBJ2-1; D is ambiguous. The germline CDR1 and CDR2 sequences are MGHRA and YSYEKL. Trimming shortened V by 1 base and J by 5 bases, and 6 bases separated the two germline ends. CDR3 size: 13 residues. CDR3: CASSQAGNNEQFF. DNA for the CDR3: TGCGCCAGCAGCCAAGCTGGGAACAATGAGCAGTTCTTC.

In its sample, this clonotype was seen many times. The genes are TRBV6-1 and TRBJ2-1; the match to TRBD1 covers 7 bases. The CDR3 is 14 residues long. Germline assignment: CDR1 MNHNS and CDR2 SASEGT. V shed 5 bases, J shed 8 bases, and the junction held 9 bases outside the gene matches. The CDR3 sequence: CASSRGLEFHEQFF. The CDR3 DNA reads TGTGCCAGCAGTAGGGGGCTAGAGTTTCATGAGCAGTTCTTC.

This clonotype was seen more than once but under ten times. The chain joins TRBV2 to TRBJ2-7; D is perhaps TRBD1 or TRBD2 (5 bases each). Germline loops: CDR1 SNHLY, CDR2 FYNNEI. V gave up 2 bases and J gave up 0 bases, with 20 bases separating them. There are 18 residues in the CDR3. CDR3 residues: CASSESIGGTGGSYEQYF. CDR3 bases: TGTGCCAGCAGTGAATCGATTGGCGGAACAGGAGGCTCCTACGAGCAGTACTTC.

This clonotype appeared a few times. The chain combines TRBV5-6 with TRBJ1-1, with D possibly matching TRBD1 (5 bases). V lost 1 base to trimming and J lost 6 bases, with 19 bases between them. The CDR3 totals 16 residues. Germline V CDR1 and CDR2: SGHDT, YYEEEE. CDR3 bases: TGTGCCAGCAGCTTGAGCTGGGGCCCTAACGACCCTGAAGCTTTCTTT. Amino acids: CASSLSWGPNDPEAFF.

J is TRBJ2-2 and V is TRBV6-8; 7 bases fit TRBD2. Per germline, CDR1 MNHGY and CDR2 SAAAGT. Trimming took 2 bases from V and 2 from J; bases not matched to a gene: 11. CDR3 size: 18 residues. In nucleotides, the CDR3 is TGTGCCAGCAGTTACGGGGGGTTAGCTAGCGGAAACACCGGGGAGCTGTTTTTT. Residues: CASSYGGLASGNTGELFF.

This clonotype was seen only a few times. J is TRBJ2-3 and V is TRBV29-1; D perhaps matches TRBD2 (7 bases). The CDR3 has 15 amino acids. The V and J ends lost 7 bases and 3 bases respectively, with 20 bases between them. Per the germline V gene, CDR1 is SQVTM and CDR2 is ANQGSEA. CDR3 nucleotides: TGCAGCGCGCGGGGCGGGGGCCTGGGTACAGATACGCAGTATTTT. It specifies CSARGGGLGTDTQYF.

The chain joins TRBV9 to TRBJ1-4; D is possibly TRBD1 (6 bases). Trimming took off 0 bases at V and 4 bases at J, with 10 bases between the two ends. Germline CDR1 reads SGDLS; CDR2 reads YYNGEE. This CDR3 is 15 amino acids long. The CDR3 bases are TGTGCCAGCAGCGTAGCGGCAGGGGTTAATGAAAAACTGTTTTTT. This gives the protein CASSVAAGVNEKLFF.

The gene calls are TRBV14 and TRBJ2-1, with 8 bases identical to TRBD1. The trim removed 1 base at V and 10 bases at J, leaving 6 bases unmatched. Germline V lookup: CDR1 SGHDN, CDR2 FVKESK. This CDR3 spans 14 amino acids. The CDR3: CASSQGGRGREQFF. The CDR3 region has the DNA TGTGCCAGCAGCCAAGGTGGCAGGGGGCGGGAGCAGTTCTTC.